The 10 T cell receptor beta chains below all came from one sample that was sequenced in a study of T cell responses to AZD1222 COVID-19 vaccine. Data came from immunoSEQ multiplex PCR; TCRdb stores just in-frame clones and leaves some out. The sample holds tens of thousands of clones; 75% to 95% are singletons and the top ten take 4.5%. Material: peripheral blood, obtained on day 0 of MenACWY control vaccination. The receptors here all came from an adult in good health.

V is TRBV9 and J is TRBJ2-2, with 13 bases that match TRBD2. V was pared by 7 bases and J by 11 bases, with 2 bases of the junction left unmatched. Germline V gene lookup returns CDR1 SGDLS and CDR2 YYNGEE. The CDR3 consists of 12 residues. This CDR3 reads CASGLAGDELFF. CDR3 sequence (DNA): TGTGCCAGCGGACTAGCGGGAGACGAGCTGTTTTTT.

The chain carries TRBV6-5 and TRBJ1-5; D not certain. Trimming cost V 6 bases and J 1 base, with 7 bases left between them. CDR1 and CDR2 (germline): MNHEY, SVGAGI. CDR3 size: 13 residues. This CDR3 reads CASRGGSNQPQHF. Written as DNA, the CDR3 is TGTGCCAGCAGGGGTGGAAGCAATCAGCCCCAGCATTTT.

The CDR3 nucleotides read TGTGCCAGCAGCCAAGGCAGACCAGGCGAGCAGTACTTC. Translated, it gives CASSQGRPGEQYF. The chain uses TRBV14 and TRBJ2-7; D is uncertain. The CDR3 is 13 amino acids. Trimming stripped 1 base from V and 6 bases from J, with 10 bases between. Germline CDR1 SGHDN, CDR2 FVKESK. Complete variable domain (other parts from reference TRBV14 and TRBJ2-7): EAGVTQFPSHSVIEKGQTVTLRCDPISGHDNLYWYRRVMGKEIKFLLHFVKESKQDESGMPNNRFLAERTGGTYSTLKVQPAELEDSGVYFCASSQGRPGEQYFGPGTRLTVT.

The CDR3 DNA reads as TGTGCCAGCAGCCCAGATGCAGGGTTGGGGTATTTT. It encodes CASSPDAGLGYF. The J gene is TRBJ2-3, the V gene TRBV7-9; a possible D gene is TRBD1 (5 bases). CDR1 is SEHNR, CDR2 FQNEAQ, per germline (reference sequence). With 5 bases removed from V and 14 bases from J, the gap between germline ends came to 17 bases. This CDR3 comprises 12 residues.

The CDR3 nucleotides read TGTGCCAGCAGCCCCCGGGGCGCAGGGAAAAACATTCAGTACTTC. Residues: CASSPRGAGKNIQYF. J is TRBJ2-4 and V is TRBV2, with D perhaps being TRBD1 or TRBD2 (5 bases each). The CDR3 runs to 15 residues. Germline V CDR1 and CDR2: SNHLY, FYNNEI. Trimming took 6 bases from V and 4 from J, leaving 16 bases between them.

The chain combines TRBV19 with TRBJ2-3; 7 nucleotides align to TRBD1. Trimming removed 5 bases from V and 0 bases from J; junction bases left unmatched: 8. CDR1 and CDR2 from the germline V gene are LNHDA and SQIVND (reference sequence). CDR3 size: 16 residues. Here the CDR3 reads CASSPRGGLSTDTQYF. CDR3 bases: TGTGCCAGTAGTCCCCGAGGGGGCCTTAGCACAGATACGCAGTATTTT.

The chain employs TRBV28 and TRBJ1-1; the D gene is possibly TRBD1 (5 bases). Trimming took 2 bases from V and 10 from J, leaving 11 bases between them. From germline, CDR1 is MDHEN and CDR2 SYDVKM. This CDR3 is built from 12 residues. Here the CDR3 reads CASSLIGAAAFF. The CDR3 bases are TGTGCCAGCAGTTTAATCGGGGCCGCAGCTTTCTTT.

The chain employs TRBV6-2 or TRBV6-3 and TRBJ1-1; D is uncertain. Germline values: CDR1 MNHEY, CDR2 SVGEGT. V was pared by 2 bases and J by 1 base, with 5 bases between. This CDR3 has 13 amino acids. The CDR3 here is CASSYRKNTEAFF. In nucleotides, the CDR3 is TGTGCCAGCAGTTACAGAAAGAACACTGAAGCTTTCTTT.

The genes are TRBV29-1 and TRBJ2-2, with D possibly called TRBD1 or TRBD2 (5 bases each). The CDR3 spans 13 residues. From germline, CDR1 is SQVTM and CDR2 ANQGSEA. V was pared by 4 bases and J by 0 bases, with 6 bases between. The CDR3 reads CSVVGPNTGELFF. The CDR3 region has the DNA TGCAGCGTTGTGGGACCGAACACCGGGGAGCTGTTTTTT.

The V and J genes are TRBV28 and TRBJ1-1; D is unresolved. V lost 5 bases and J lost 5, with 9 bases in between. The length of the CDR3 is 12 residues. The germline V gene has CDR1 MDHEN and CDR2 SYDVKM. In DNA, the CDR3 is TGTGCCAGCAGTCCCCCCGTTACTGAAGCTTTCTTT. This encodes CASSPPVTEAFF. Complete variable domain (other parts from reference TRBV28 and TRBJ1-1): DVKVTQSSRYLVKRTGEKVFLECVQDMDHENMFWYRQDPGLGLRLIYFSYDVKMKEKGDIPEGYSVSREKKERFSLILESASTNQTSMYLCASSPPVTEAFFGQGTRLTVV.